Described below is a single T cell receptor (beta chain) sequence and its context. The junction departs from germline at one end; a sequencing error may be responsible. The record originates from a study of blood T cell repertoires in COVID-19. At the level of the study: From the United States, Italy and Spain came samples of acute and convalescent COVID-19. The cDNA or gDNA used as material had been derived from T cells, B-cell-depleted T cells, or PBMCs.

Original processing notes: Amplifying reference gene primers gave estimates of nucleated cell counts. TCRdb keeps only in-frame clones here, not all; method: immunoSEQ multiplex PCR. For V, J and clone size, that table is used; D and trimming come from the DNA. The data contain roughly 150,000 clones, around 74% of them singletons. Input material: peripheral blood. The TCR comes from a man in his 70s with acute or convalescent COVID-19.

CDR3 DNA: TGTGCTAGCAGCTTGGGGGACAGCAATGAGCAGTTCTTC. Translated: CASSLGDSNEQFF. The chain uses TRBV7-7 and TRBJ2-1, with 7 positions matching TRBD1. The germline V gene has CDR1 SSHAT and CDR2 FNYEAQ (reference sequence). The CDR3 totals 13 residues.